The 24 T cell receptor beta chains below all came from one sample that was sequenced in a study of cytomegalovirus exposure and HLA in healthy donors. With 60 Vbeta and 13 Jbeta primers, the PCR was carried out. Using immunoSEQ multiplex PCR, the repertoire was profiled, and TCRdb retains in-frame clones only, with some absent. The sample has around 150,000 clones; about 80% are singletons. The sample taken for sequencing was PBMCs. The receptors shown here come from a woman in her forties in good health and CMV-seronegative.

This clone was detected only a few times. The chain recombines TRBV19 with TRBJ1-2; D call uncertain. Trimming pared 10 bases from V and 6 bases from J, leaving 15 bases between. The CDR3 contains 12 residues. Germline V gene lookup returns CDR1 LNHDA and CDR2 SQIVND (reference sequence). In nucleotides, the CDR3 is TGTGCCACGCGTTTTGGAGGAGATGGCTACACCTTC. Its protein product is CATRFGGDGYTF.

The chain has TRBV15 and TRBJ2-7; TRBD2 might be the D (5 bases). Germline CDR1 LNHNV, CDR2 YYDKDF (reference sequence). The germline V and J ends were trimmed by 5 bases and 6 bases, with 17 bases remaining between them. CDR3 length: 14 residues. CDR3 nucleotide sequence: TGTGCCACCAGCGTTAAGAGGGCTCGGGCCGAGCAGTACTTC. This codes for CATSVKRARAEQYF.

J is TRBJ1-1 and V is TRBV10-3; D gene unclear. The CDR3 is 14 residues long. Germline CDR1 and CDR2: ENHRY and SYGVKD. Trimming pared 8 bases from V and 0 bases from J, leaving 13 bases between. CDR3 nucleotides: TGTGCCATCGGGAGGGCAGGTTTGAACACTGAAGCTTTCTTT. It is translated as CAIGRAGLNTEAFF.

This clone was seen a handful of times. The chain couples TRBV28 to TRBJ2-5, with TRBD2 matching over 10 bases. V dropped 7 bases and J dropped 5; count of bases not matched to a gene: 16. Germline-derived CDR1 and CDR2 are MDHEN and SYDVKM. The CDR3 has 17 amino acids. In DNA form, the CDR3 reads TGTGCCAGCACCAATCCCCCTTCAGCGGGAGGGAGGGAGACCCAGTACTTC. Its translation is CASTNPPSAGGRETQYF.

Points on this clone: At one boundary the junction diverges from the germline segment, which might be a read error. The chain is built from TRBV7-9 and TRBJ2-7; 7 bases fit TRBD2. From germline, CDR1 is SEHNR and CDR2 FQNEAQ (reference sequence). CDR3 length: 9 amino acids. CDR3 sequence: CSSDWGGSF. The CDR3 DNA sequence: TGTTCCAGCGATTGGGGAGGGAGCTTC.

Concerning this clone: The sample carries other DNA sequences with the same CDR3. In nucleotides, the CDR3 is TGTGCCAGCTCACCACAGTCGGACACTGAAGCTTTCTTT. Protein: CASSPQSDTEAFF. This chain uses TRBV18 with TRBJ1-1; D unresolved. CDR1 and CDR2 (germline): KGHSH, LQKENI. Trimming removed 1 base from V and 3 bases from J, with 6 bases in between. This CDR3 is built from 13 residues.

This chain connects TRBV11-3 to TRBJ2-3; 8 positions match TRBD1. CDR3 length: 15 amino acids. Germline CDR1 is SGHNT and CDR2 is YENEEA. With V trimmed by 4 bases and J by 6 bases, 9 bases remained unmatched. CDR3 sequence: CASSSTGGRVDTQYF. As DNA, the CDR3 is TGTGCCAGCAGCTCCACAGGGGGTCGCGTGGATACGCAGTATTTT.

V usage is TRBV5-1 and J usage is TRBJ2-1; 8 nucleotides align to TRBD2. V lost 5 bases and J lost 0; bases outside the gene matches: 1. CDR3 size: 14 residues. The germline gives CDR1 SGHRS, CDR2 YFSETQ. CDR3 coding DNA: TGCGCCAGCAGTACTAGCGGCTCCTACAATGAGCAGTTCTTC. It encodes CASSTSGSYNEQFF.

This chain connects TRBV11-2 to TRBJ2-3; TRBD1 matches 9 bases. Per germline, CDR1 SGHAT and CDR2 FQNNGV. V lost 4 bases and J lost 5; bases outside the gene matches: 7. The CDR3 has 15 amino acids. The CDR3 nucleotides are TGTGCCAGCAGCTACAGGGGGCGCGAAGGAGATACGCAGTATTTT. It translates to CASSYRGREGDTQYF.

The CDR3 nucleotides read TGTGCCAGCAGCTTACGGACAGGATCGGACATTCAGTACTTC. Protein sequence: CASSLRTGSDIQYF. The chain combines TRBV7-2 with TRBJ2-4; 7 bases match TRBD1. In germline, CDR1 is SGHTA, CDR2 FQGNSA. Trimming at V came to 2 bases and at J to 8 bases, leaving 6 bases not matched to a gene. This CDR3 is 14 amino acids long.

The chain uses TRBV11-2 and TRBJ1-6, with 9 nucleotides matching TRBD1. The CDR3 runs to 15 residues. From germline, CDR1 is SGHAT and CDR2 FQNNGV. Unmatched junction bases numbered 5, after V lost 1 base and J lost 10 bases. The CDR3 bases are TGTGCCAGCAGCTTAGGAACAGGGGGCGAGTCACCCCTCCACTTT. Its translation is CASSLGTGGESPLHF.

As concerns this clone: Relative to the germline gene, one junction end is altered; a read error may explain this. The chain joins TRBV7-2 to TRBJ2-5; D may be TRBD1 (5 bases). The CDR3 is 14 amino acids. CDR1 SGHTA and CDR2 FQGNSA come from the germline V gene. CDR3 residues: CASSPDRDQETRYF. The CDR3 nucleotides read TGTGCCAGCAGCCCTGACAGAGACCAAGAGACCCGGTACTTC.

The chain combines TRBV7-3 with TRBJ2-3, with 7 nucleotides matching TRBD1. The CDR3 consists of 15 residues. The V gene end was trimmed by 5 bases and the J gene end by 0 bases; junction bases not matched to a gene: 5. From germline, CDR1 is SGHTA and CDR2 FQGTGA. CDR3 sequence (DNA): TGTGCCAGCAGCCCCGGGACAGTTAGCACAGATACGCAGTATTTT. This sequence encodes CASSPGTVSTDTQYF. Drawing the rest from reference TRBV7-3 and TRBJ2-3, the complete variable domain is GAGVSQTPSNKVTEKGKYVELRCDPISGHTALYWYRQSLGQGPEFLIYFQGTGAADDSGLPNDRFFAVRPEGSVSTLKIQRTERGDSAVYLCASSPGTVSTDTQYFGPGTRLTVL.

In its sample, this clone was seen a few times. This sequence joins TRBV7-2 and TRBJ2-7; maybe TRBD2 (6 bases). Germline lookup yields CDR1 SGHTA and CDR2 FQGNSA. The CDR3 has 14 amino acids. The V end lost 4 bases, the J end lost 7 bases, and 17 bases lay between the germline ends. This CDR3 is CASSSKVGAGEQYF. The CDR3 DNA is TGTGCCAGCAGCTCTAAGGTTGGGGCGGGGGAGCAGTACTTC.

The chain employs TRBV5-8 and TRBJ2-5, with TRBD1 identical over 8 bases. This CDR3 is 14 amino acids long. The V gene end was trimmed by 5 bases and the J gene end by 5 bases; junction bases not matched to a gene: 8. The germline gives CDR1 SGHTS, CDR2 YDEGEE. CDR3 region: CASRERTGQETQYF. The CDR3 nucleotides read TGTGCCAGCAGGGAGAGGACAGGGCAGGAGACCCAGTACTTC.

CDR3 protein: CASSSTDTFQETQYF. CDR3 DNA: TGTGCCAGCAGCTCAACCGACACTTTTCAAGAGACCCAGTACTTC. This chain connects TRBV7-9 to TRBJ2-5; D is unresolved. Per the germline V gene, CDR1 is SEHNR and CDR2 is FQNEAQ (reference sequence). V lost 4 bases to trimming and J lost 2 bases, with 14 bases between them. The CDR3 length is 15 residues.

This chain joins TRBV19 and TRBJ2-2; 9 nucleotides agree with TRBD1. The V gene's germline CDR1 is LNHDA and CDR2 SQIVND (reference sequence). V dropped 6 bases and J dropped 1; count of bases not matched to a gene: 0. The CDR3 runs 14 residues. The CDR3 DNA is TGTGCCAGTAGGGGACAGGGGAACACCGGGGAGCTGTTTTTT. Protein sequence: CASRGQGNTGELFF. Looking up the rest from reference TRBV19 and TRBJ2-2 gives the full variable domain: DGGITQSPKYLFRKEGQNVTLSCEQNLNHDAMYWYRQDPGQGLRLIYYSQIVNDFQKGDIAEGYSVSREKKESFPLTVTSAQKNPTAFYLCASRGQGNTGELFFGEGSRLTVL.

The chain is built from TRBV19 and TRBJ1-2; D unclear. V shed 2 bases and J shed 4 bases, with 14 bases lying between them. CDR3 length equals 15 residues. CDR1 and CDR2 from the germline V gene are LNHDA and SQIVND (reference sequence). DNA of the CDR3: TGTGCCAGTAGTATAAAGGCGGGCGGCGGCTATGGCTACACCTTC. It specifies CASSIKAGGGYGYTF.

The CDR3 protein is CASSATGNSPLHF. For the CDR3, the DNA is TGTGCCAGCAGTGCCACAGGCAATTCACCCCTCCACTTT. The chain links TRBV25-1 to TRBJ1-6; D might be TRBD1 (5 bases). Between the trimmed V and J ends, which lost 4 bases and 7 bases, there was a span of 8 bases. The CDR3 totals 13 residues. The germline CDR1 and CDR2 sequences are MGHDK and SYGVNS.

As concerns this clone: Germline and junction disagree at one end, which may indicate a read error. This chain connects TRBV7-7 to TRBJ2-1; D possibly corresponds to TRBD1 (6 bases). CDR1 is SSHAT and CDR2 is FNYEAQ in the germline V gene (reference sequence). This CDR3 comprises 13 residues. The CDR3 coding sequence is TGTGCTAGCAGCCCGGACAGTTGGGGCGAGCAGTTCTTC. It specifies CASSPDSWGEQFF. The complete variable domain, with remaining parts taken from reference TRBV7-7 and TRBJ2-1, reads GAGVSQSPRYKVTKRGQDVTLRCDPISSHATLYWYQQALGQGPEFLTYFNYEAQPDKSGLPSDRFSAERPEGSISTLTIQRTEQRDSAMYRCASSPDSWGEQFFGPGTRLTVL.

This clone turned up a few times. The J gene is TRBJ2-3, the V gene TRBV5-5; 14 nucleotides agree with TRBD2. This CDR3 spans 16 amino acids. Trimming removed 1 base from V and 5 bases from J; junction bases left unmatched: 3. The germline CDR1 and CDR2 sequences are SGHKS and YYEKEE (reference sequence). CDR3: CASSLRLAGGIDTQYF. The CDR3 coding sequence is TGTGCCAGCAGCTTGAGACTAGCGGGGGGGATAGATACGCAGTATTTT.

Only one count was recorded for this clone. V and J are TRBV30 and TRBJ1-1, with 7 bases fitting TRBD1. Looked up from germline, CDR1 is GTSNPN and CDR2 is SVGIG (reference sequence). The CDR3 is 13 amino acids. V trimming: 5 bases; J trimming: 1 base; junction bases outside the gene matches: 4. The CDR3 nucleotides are TGTGCCTGGTTGACAGGGCGGAACACTGAAGCTTTCTTT. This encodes CAWLTGRNTEAFF.

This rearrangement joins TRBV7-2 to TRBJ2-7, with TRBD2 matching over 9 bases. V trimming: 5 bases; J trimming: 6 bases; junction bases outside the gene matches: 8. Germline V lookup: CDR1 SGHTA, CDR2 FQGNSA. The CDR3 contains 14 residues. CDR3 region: CASSLIAGAGEQYF. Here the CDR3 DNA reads TGTGCCAGCAGCCTAATAGCGGGAGCGGGCGAGCAGTACTTC. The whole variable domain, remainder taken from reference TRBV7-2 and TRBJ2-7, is GAGVSQSPSNKVTEKGKDVELRCDPISGHTALYWYRQSLGQGLEFLIYFQGNSAPDKSGLPSDRFSAERTGGSVSTLTIQRTQQEDSAVYLCASSLIAGAGEQYFGPGTRLTVT.

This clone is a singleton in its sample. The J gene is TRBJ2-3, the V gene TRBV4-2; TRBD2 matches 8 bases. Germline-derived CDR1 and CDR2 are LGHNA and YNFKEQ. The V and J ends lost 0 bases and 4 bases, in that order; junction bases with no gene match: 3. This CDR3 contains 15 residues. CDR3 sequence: CASSQESGGPDTQYF. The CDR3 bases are TGTGCCAGCAGCCAAGAAAGCGGGGGTCCAGATACGCAGTATTTT.